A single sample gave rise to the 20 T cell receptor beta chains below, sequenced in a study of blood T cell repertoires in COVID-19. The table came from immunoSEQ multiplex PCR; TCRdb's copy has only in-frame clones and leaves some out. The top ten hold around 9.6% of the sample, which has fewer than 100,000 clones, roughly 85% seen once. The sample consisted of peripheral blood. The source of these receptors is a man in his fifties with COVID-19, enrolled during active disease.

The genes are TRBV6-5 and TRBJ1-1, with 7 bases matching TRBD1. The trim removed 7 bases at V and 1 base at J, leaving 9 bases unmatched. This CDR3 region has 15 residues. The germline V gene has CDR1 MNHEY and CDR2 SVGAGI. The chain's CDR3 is CASTDAGTENTEAFF. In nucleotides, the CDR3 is TGTGCCAGCACAGACGCCGGGACAGAGAACACTGAAGCTTTCTTT.

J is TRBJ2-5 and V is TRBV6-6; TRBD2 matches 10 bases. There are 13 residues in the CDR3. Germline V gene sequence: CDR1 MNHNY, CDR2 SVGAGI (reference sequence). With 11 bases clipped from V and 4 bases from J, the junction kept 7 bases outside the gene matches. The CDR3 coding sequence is TGTGCCTCACGGCTAGCGGGAGTAGAGACCCAGTACTTC. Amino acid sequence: CASRLAGVETQYF.

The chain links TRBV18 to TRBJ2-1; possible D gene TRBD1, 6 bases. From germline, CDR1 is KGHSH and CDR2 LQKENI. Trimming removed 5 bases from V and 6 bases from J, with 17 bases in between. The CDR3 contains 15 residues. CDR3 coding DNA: TGTGCCAGCTCAGAAGCGAGGGGGTTAGGCAATGAGCAGTTCTTC. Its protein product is CASSEARGLGNEQFF.

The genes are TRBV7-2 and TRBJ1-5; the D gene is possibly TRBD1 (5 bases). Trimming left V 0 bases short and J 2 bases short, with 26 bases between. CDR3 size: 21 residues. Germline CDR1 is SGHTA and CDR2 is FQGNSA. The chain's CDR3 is CASSLALVGAGVGGGNQPQHF. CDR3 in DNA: TGTGCCAGCAGCTTAGCGCTTGTCGGGGCTGGGGTCGGGGGTGGCAATCAGCCCCAGCATTTT.

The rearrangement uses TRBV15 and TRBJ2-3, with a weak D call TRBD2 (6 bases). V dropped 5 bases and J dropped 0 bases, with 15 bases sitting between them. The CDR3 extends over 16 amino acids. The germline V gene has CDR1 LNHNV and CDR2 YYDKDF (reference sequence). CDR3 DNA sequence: TGTGCCACCAGCGCGAGTGGGCGGGGAAGCACAGATACGCAGTATTTT. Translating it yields CATSASGRGSTDTQYF.

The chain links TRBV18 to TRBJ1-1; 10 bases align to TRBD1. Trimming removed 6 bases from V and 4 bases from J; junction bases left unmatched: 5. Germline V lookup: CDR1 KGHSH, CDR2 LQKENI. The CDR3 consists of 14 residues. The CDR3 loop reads CASSPGQGPTEAFF. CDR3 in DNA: TGTGCCAGCTCGCCGGGACAGGGGCCCACTGAAGCTTTCTTT.

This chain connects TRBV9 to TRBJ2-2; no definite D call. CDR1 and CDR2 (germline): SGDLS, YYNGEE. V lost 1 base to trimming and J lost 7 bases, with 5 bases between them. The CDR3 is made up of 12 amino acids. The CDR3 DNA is TGTGCCAGCAGCGTACAGTTCGGGGAGCTGTTTTTT. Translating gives CASSVQFGELFF.

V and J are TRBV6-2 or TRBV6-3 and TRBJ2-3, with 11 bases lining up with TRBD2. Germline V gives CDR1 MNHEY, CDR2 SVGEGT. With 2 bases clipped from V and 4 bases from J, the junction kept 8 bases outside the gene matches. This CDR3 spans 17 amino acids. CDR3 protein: CASSYGLAGGWADTQYF. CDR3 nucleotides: TGTGCCAGCAGTTACGGGCTAGCGGGAGGTTGGGCAGATACGCAGTATTTT.

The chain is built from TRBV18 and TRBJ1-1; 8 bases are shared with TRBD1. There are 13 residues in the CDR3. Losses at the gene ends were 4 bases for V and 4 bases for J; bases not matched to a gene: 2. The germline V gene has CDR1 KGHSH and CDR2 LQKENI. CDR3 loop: CASSLDRGTEAFF. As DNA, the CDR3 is TGTGCCAGCTCACTAGACAGGGGCACTGAAGCTTTCTTT.

CDR3: CASSSDSRPGANVLTF. CDR3 DNA sequence: TGTGCCAGCAGCTCGGACAGTCGACCTGGGGCCAACGTCCTGACTTTC. V usage is TRBV7-8 and J usage is TRBJ2-6, with TRBD1 as a possible D gene (6 bases). This CDR3 comprises 16 residues. Between the trimmed V and J ends, which lost 4 bases and 2 bases, there was a span of 12 bases. Germline V gene data show CDR1 as SGHVS and CDR2 as FQNEAQ. The whole variable domain, filled in from reference TRBV7-8 and TRBJ2-6, reads GAGVSQSPRYKVAKRGQDVALRCDPISGHVSLFWYQQALGQGPEFLTYFQNEAQLDKSGLPSDRFFAERPEGSVSTLKIQRTQQEDSAVYLCASSSDSRPGANVLTFGAGSRLTVL.

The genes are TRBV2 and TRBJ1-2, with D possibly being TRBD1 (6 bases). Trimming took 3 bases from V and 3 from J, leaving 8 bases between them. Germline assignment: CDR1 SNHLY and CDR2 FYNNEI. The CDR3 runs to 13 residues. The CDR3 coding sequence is TGTGCCAGCAGTGACAGGGGATACTATGGCTACACCTTC. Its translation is CASSDRGYYGYTF.

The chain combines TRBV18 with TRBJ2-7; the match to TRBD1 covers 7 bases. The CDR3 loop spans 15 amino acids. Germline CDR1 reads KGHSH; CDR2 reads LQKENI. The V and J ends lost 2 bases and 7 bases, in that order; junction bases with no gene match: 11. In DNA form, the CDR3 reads TGTGCCAGCTCACCAAGCCAGCGGTCCAGGGGGGAGCAGTACTTC. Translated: CASSPSQRSRGEQYF.

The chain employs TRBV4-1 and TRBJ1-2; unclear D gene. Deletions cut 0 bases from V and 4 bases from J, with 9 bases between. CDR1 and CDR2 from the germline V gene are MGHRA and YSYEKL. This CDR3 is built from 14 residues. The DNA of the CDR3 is TGCGCCAGCAGCCAAGAAACAGTAGTCTATGGCTACACCTTC. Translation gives CASSQETVVYGYTF.

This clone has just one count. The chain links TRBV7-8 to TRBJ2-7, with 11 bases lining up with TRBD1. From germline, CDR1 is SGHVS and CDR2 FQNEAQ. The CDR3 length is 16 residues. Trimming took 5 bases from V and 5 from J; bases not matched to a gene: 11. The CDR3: CASSNLKDRGLDEQYF. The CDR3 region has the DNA TGTGCCAGCAGCAATCTTAAGGACAGGGGGCTCGACGAGCAGTACTTC. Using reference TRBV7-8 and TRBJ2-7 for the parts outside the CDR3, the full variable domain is GAGVSQSPRYKVAKRGQDVALRCDPISGHVSLFWYQQALGQGPEFLTYFQNEAQLDKSGLPSDRFFAERPEGSVSTLKIQRTQQEDSAVYLCASSNLKDRGLDEQYFGPGTRLTVT.

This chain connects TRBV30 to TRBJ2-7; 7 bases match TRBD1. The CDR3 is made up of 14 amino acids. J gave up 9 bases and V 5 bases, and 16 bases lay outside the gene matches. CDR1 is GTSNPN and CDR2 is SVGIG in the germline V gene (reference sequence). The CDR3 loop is CAWAQTGQFIGQYF. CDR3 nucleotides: TGTGCCTGGGCCCAAACGGGACAGTTTATAGGGCAGTACTTC. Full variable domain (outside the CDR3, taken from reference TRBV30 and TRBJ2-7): SQTIHQWPATLVQPVGSPLSLECTVEGTSNPNLYWYRQAAGRGLQLLFYSVGIGQISSEVPQNLSASRPQDRQFILSSKKLLLSDSGFYLCAWAQTGQFIGQYFGPGTRLTVT.

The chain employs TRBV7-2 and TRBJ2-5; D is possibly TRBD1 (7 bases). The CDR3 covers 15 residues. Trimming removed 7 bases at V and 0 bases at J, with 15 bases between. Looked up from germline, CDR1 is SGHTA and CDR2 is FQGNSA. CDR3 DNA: TGTGCCAGCACGCGGGACAGACAGTACCAAGAGACCCAGTACTTC. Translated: CASTRDRQYQETQYF.

This CDR3 reads CASSARPSTGWAGELFF. CDR3 DNA: TGTGCCAGTAGTGCCCGCCCTTCGACAGGGTGGGCCGGGGAGCTGTTTTTT. The chain couples TRBV19 to TRBJ2-2; TRBD1 aligns across 7 bases. CDR1 is LNHDA and CDR2 is SQIVND in the germline V gene (reference sequence). The CDR3 runs to 17 residues. J lost 6 bases, V lost 5 bases, and 15 bases had no gene match. Full variable domain (remainder filled in from reference TRBV19 and TRBJ2-2): DGGITQSPKYLFRKEGQNVTLSCEQNLNHDAMYWYRQDPGQGLRLIYYSQIVNDFQKGDIAEGYSVSREKKESFPLTVTSAQKNPTAFYLCASSARPSTGWAGELFFGEGSRLTVL.

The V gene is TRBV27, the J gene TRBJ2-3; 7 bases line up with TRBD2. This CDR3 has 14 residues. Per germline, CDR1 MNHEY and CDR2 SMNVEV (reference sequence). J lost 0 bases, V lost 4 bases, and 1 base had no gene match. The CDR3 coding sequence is TGTGCCAGCAGTTCTAGCGGTAGCACAGATACGCAGTATTTT. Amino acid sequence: CASSSSGSTDTQYF.

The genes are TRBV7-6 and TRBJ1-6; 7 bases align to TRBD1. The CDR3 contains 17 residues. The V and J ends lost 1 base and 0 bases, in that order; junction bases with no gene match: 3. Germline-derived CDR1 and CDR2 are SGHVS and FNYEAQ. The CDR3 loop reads CASSLEAGGSYNSPLHF. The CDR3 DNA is TGTGCCAGCAGCTTAGAGGCAGGGGGCTCCTATAATTCACCCCTCCACTTT.

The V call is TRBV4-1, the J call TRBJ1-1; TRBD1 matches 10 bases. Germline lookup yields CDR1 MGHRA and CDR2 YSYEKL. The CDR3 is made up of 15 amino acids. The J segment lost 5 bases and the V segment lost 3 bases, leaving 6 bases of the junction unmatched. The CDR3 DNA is TGCGCCAGCAGCCATCCGGGACAGGGGAAGACTGAAGCTTTCTTT. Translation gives CASSHPGQGKTEAFF.